This note documents a single TCR beta chain sequence. Antigen: not known. This CDR3 spans 15 amino acids. Trimming took 2 bases from V and 1 from J, leaving 11 bases between them. Germline CDR1 ENHRY, CDR2 SYGVKD. The source of the sample is a study of T cells in Graves' hyperthyroidism and ophthalmopathy. Patients aged 18 to 65 had newly diagnosed hyperthyroidism of under 2 months' duration. Diagnoses rested on clinical symptoms, serum thyroxine and TRAb, thyroid ultrasound and orbital computed tomography. Study findings and constraints: Blood shared most expanded thyroid clonotypes above 0.001. A median around 6 months before onset, the model predicted ophthalmopathy.

Authors of the study amplified TCR beta CDR3 regions from RNA transcripts. With the HTBI primer set, the TCR CDR3 went through a first round of RT-PCR. MiXCR, applied by TCRdb to the multiplex PCR reads, yields one record per CDR3 protein. The sample lists 600,000 or so distinct CDR3 sequences, 46% occurring once. J is TRBJ2-5 and V is TRBV10-3; D is unresolved. The TCR comes from a woman younger than 35 with Graves' hyperthyroidism. The sample was peripheral blood or thyroid tissue (not recorded which). CDR3 residues: CAISETVGFQETQYF. DNA of the CDR3: TGTGCCATCAGTGAGACAGTGGGGTTCCAAGAGACCCAGTACTTC.